This T cell receptor (beta chain) originates from a study of blood T cell repertoires in COVID-19 (TCRdb year 2020). About the study as a whole: The collaborator samples originated in the United States, Italy and Spain and spanned the acute and convalescent phases of COVID-19. The repertoires were released in a freely available public database intended as a resource for research on the immune response to SARS-CoV-2. Samples were obtained from the ongoing ImmuneRACE study (first 160 participants) and from 1,200 or so subjects provided by 6 global collaborators. A de-identified subject ID, COVID-19 status, age in years and sex were almost always included in the sample metadata. The material from the prospective study consisted of cDNA or gDNA derived from T cells, B-cell-depleted T cells, or PBMCs. Where HLA class I and class II types were available, the types were taken from metadata supplied by the sample provider, not from assay-based typing. Subjects who had been exposed to COVID-19, were actively infected with it, or had recovered from it provided the deeply sampled blood TCRbeta repertoires that made up the dataset. Points the paper makes about the study in general: The amount of clinical and demographic metadata varied by source and participant and was provided uncurated.

Of note for this clone: It lacks a known antigen. Qualities for individual bases were not recorded, and no much larger clone is one base off.

The CDR3, from cysteine to phenylalanine, totals 14 residues. Only the CDR3 part of the read is kept: 42 bases, read in frame from the first base. From the germline V gene, CDR1 is MNHEY and CDR2 is SVGAGI. V and J lose 6 bases and 0 bases, and a span of 10 bases separates them. One collaborating source in Seattle enrolled patients while the patients were actively infected and followed the patients over time throughout the course of disease. Collaborating institutions collected whole blood in K2EDTA tubes following their own protocols. For TCRbeta analysis, collaborator samples were shipped as frozen whole blood, as isolated PBMCs, or as DNA extracted from either sample type. TCRbeta CDR3 regions were amplified from genomic DNA by means of the immunoSEQ Assay, a bias-controlled multiplex PCR. The study's processing was this. The number of nucleated cells in each sample was estimated from the amplification of reference gene primers within the assay. To quantify the absolute abundance of each unique TCRbeta CDR3 rearrangement, sequence reads were collapsed and filtered. Productive Simpson clonality was computed per sample as the square root of Simpson's diversity index over productive rearrangements. Held by TCRdb, this immuneACCESS table contains in-frame sequences only and omits some clones. Under half of the omission traces to an unresolved V gene where checked; the cause of the rest is unknown. V, J and clone size reflect that table, while D and trimming were determined from the DNA. The sample includes 500,000 to 600,000 clones, with about 89% observed a single time. The ten largest clones capture roughly 8% of the sample.

Source material: peripheral blood. The TCR originated in a woman aged 45-60 years with COVID-19, enrolled during active disease. The chain uses TRBV6-5 and TRBJ2-3, with no confidently assigned D gene. The DNA reads TGTGCCAGCAGGGTTCTAACTAGCACAGATACGCAGTATTTT. This translates into CASRVLTSTDTQYF.